The rows below give T cell receptor beta chains drawn from one sample of a study of identical twins. In TCRdb, the 5' RACE reads were re-called with MiXCR into one record per CDR3 protein. The sample has about 200,000 distinct CDR3 sequences, around 9.6% seen once. What was sequenced was memory (CD45RO+) T cells sorted from blood. The receptors here all came from a woman between 18 and 30 years old in good health. Each CDR3 is given with its conserved first and last residue. The D gene is left open where the match is weak. Part of the rows lack a size; the others show once, few, many or a class for expanded clones.

D: .; J: TRBJ1-2; size: .; V: TRBV5-5; DNA: TGTGCCAGCAGCCATTCCACGGACTATGGCTACACCTTC; CDR3: CASSHSTDYGYTF
D: .; J: TRBJ2-2; size: many; V: TRBV10-3; DNA: TGTGCCACTGGGACCGCCAACACCGGGGAGCTGTTTTTT; CDR3: CATGTANTGELFF
D: .; J: TRBJ2-7; size: many; V: TRBV3-1; DNA: TGTGCCAGCAGCCAGCCCGGGACTGTCTACGAGCAGTACTTC; CDR3: CASSQPGTVYEQYF
D: .; J: TRBJ1-5; size: few; V: TRBV20-1; DNA: TGCAGTGCTCGAGACTCCACCGAGCAGCCCCAGCATTTT; CDR3: CSARDSTEQPQHF
D: .; J: TRBJ2-2; size: .; V: TRBV20-1; DNA: TGCAGTGCTAGGGGCAGAACCGGGGAGCTGTTTTTT; CDR3: CSARGRTGELFF
D: .; J: TRBJ2-6; size: many; V: TRBV13; DNA: TGTGCCAGCAAGGAGAGATCTGGGGCCAACGTCCTGACTTTC; CDR3: CASKERSGANVLTF
D: .; J: TRBJ2-4; size: many; V: TRBV15; DNA: TGTGCCACCAGCATGGGTATAGGGATGCTAGCCAAAAACATTCAGTACTTC; CDR3: CATSMGIGMLAKNIQYF
D: .; J: TRBJ2-2; size: many; V: TRBV20-1; DNA: TGCAGTGCTAGTAACGGGAACACCGGGGAGCTGTTTTTT; CDR3: CSASNGNTGELFF
D: TRBD1; J: TRBJ1-1; size: many; V: TRBV5-1; DNA: TGCGCCAGCAGCTTGACGGACAGGGGGAGGACTGAAGCTTTCTTT; CDR3: CASSLTDRGRTEAFF
D: TRBD1; J: TRBJ2-7; size: few; V: TRBV5-1; DNA: TGCGCCAGCAGCTCCGGACAGGGGGGAGGCGAGCAGTACTTC; CDR3: CASSSGQGGGEQYF
D: TRBD1; J: TRBJ1-2; size: few; V: TRBV20-1; DNA: TGCAGTGCTAACATCGACAGGGGGCCTTATGGCTACACCTTC; CDR3: CSANIDRGPYGYTF
D: .; J: TRBJ2-7; size: .; V: TRBV6-2/TRBV6-3; DNA: TGTGCCAGCAGGGGACTGCTGAGCTCCTACGAGCAGTACTTC; CDR3: CASRGLLSSYEQYF
D: .; J: TRBJ2-7; size: .; V: TRBV5-1; DNA: TGCGCCAGCAGCGCAATGGCCCGGGACGGGGGCGAGCAGTACTTC; CDR3: CASSAMARDGGEQYF
D: TRBD1; J: TRBJ2-1; size: .; V: TRBV20-1; DNA: TGCAGTGCCCGAGTCCCCGGACAGGGAGTCAATGAGCAGTTCTTC; CDR3: CSARVPGQGVNEQFF
D: .; J: TRBJ2-3; size: .; V: TRBV3-1; DNA: TGTGCCAGCAGCCAACAGGGTGTAGATACGCAGTATTTT; CDR3: CASSQQGVDTQYF
D: .; J: TRBJ2-5; size: .; V: TRBV2; DNA: TGTGCCAGTGGGGGGAACACGGGAGAGACCCAGTACTTC; CDR3: CASGGNTGETQYF
D: .; J: TRBJ2-7; size: few; V: TRBV11-2; DNA: TGTGCCAGCAGCTTAGCCCAGGGTCCCTACGAGCAGTACTTC; CDR3: CASSLAQGPYEQYF
D: .; J: TRBJ2-1; size: few; V: TRBV5-6; DNA: TGTGCCAGCAGCTTGTTAAATCCGGGAAACAATGAGCAGTTCTTC; CDR3: CASSLLNPGNNEQFF
D: .; J: TRBJ2-7; size: many; V: TRBV7-6; DNA: TGTGCCACCAAGCACCCTCTCACCGGGACACCGGGATCCTACGAGCAGTACTTC; CDR3: CATKHPLTGTPGSYEQYF
D: .; J: TRBJ2-1; size: many; V: TRBV29-1; DNA: TGCAGCGTTGTCTACAATGAGCAGTTCTTC; CDR3: CSVVYNEQFF
D: .; J: TRBJ1-4; size: .; V: TRBV29-1; DNA: TGCAGCGCCGAAGGGGGGAGTGAAAAACTGTTTTTT; CDR3: CSAEGGSEKLFF
D: .; J: TRBJ1-1; size: few; V: TRBV7-9; DNA: TGTGCCAGCAGAGTACTCAGGGGAGATAACACTGAAGCTTTCTTT; CDR3: CASRVLRGDNTEAFF
D: TRBD1; J: TRBJ2-3; size: .; V: TRBV20-1; DNA: TGCAGTGCTGAAGGACAGGGAAGAGATACGCAGTATTTT; CDR3: CSAEGQGRDTQYF
D: .; J: TRBJ1-1; size: few; V: TRBV3-1; DNA: TGTGCCAGCAGCCAAGATACATATAAGGCTGAAGCTTTCTTT; CDR3: CASSQDTYKAEAFF
D: .; J: TRBJ1-1; size: .; V: TRBV2; DNA: TGTGCCAGCAGTGAGCAGGGGTTGAGGACTGAAGCTTTCTTT; CDR3: CASSEQGLRTEAFF
D: .; J: TRBJ1-1; size: .; V: TRBV29-1; DNA: TGCAGCGTTGAGGAGTGGGACACTGAAGCTTTCTTT; CDR3: CSVEEWDTEAFF